A single sample is the source of the 3 T cell receptor beta chains below, sequenced in a study of blood T cell repertoires in COVID-19. Sequenced by immunoSEQ multiplex PCR; TCRdb stores in-frame clones only, minus some. Altogether around 150,000 clones are present, about four fifths being singletons, with the ten largest covering roughly 2.3%. Material for sequencing was peripheral blood. All receptors come from a man aged 70 or older with acute or convalescent COVID-19.

The gene calls are TRBV30 and TRBJ1-1; D is unresolved. Looked up from germline, CDR1 is GTSNPN and CDR2 is SVGIG (reference sequence). The CDR3 extends over 14 amino acids. The V end was cut by 5 bases, the J end by 5 bases, with 18 bases between. CDR3 nucleotide sequence: TGTGCCTGGTCCGCGGCGGGGTACGGGACTGAAGCTTTCTTT. This sequence encodes CAWSAAGYGTEAFF. The full variable domain, its missing parts supplied by reference TRBV30 and TRBJ1-1, is SQTIHQWPATLVQPVGSPLSLECTVEGTSNPNLYWYRQAAGRGLQLLFYSVGIGQISSEVPQNLSASRPQDRQFILSSKKLLLSDSGFYLCAWSAAGYGTEAFFGQGTRLTVV.

The chain employs TRBV5-1 and TRBJ2-1; D unresolved. The ends were cut back, 0 bases at V and 0 bases at J, with 7 bases in the middle. The CDR3 has 15 residues. The germline V gene has CDR1 SGHRS and CDR2 YFSETQ. Written as DNA, the CDR3 is TGCGCCAGCAGCTTGGAAACACGCTCCTACAATGAGCAGTTCTTC. Protein sequence: CASSLETRSYNEQFF.

The rearrangement links TRBV10-1 to TRBJ1-5; weak D call: TRBD1 (6 bases). The CDR3 has 15 amino acids. The germline gives CDR1 WNHNN, CDR2 SYGVQD (reference sequence). V lost 5 bases and J lost 4, with 15 bases in between. CDR3 protein: CASSCRDTSNQPQHF. The CDR3 nucleotides read TGCGCCAGCAGTTGCCGGGACACATCGAATCAGCCCCAGCATTTT.